This section outlines one TCR beta chain sequence together with its context. The CDR3 totals 12 residues. The ends were cut back, 10 bases at V and 8 bases at J, with 15 bases in the middle. Per germline, CDR1 LNHDA and CDR2 SQIVND (reference sequence). MiXCR was run by TCRdb on the RT-PCR reads, yielding one entry per CDR3 protein. The sample holds about 680,000 distinct CDR3 sequences, 14% seen once. This chain uses TRBV19 with TRBJ2-1, with a weak D call TRBD2 (6 bases). Material for sequencing was memory CD4+ T cells from blood. The TCR sequence derives from a female donor in good health, serving as a healthy control. The CDR3 is CATGGGRDEQFF. The CDR3 DNA reads as TGTGCCACCGGGGGAGGAAGAGATGAGCAGTTCTTC.